This TCR beta chain is drawn from a study of T cells after yellow fever vaccination (dated by TCRdb to about 2019). About the investigation overall: Libraries from fractions with low cell numbers were prepared with the SMART-Seq v4 Ultra Low Input RNA kit. Two healthy male donors, one aged 18 to 30 and one aged 30 to 40 years, were included in the cohort. To follow T-cell clones before and after primary and booster YFV17D yellow fever vaccination, bulk TCR alpha and beta repertoires were sequenced over time. Bulk PBMC replicates and cell subsets were isolated from blood drawn at multiple timepoints before and after both primary and secondary immunization.

In this sample, this clonotype turned up many times. Its binding antigen is unknown. It has no much larger one-base neighbor in the sample; base qualities were not kept. The CDR3 runs 15 residues from the cysteine to the phenylalanine. The kept DNA is CDR3 alone, 45 bases in frame from the first base. For this chain, trimming is 5 bases at the V end and 9 bases at the J end, and the number of junction bases without a gene match is 6. The germline V gene yields SGHDT for CDR1 and YYEEEE for CDR2. Broad study findings and their caveats: A small fraction of clonotypes showed up in both the CD4 and CD8 compartments, probably as a result of convergent recombination. Because abundant contaminating clonotypes from the bulk population could be contained in FACS-sorted repertoires, computational filtering was required. Compared with the primary T-cell response, the secondary T-cell response was faster but weaker, reaching its peak on day 5 rather than on day 15. The study included only a couple of donors, which limits how far the findings can be generalized. After the booster, most clones that had expanded after primary vaccination were detected again (around 97% of CD4 and about 88% of CD8), suggesting broad maintenance of memory.

Instrument used: Illumina NovaSeq 6000. TCR cDNA was made using 5'RACE template switching, a step that added a universal primer site and unique molecular identifiers. Priming for cDNA synthesis came from both the TCR alpha and TCR beta constant segments. Library amplification used two PCR steps, and the second PCR step added sample barcodes and sequencing adapters. Sequencing of libraries was done on Illumina HiSeq 2500 (2x100 bp) or NovaSeq (2x150 bp). The original methods were these. MIGEC handled demultiplexing of reads and collapsing into UMI consensus sequences, while MiXCR performed V(D)J alignment. Using edgeR on replicate PBMC samples, clonotypes were called vaccine-responding if FDR was below 0.01 and the log2 fold change was above 5 up to day 15. Bulk clonotypes were assigned CD4 or CD8 identity according to which sequenced CD4 or CD8 repertoire held them at higher abundance. TCRdb cleaned the public reads at Q25 with fastp, built clones with MiXCR and kept in-frame beta chains. Each CDR3 protein gets just one entry, which takes the most common genes and DNA from the rows behind it. TCRdb assigned the V and J calls; the authors' analysis was not used. Counted in this sample were about 260,000 distinct CDR3 sequences; roughly 3.7% of them appeared once. The biggest ten clones account for 19% of the sample.

What this sample's treatment or condition label stands for: live attenuated yellow fever vaccine strain. Two biological replicates of bulk PBMCs were collected at each blood-draw timepoint. A standard Ficoll-Paque protocol was used to isolate PBMCs from peripheral blood. TriZol was used to extract RNA from bulk PBMCs, from CD4 and CD8 fractions, and from dextramer-positive and dextramer-negative fractions. The sequence links TRBV5-6 to TRBJ2-3; 16 bases in between match TRBD2. The receptor was derived from a man in his late teens or twenties who received the YFV17D yellow fever vaccine. The sequencing used PBMCs, collected 15 days after the yellow fever booster vaccination. CDR3 reads: CASRTGTSGGATQYF. The DNA sequence follows: TGTGCCAGCAGGACCGGGACTAGCGGGGGGGCCACGCAGTATTTT.